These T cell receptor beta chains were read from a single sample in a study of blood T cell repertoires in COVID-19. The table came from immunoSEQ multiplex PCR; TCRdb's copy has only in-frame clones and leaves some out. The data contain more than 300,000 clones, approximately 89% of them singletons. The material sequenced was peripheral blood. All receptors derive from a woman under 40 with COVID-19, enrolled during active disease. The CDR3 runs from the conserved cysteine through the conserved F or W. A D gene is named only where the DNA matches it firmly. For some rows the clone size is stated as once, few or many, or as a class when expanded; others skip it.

CDR3aa: CASNVLGGGTDTQYF
CDR3nt: TGTGCCAGTAACGTCCTAGGTGGAGGGACAGATACGCAGTATTTT
v_gene: TRBV19
d_gene: .
j_gene: TRBJ2-3
abundance: .

CDR3aa: CASSTSGGYTGELFF
CDR3nt: TGTGCCAGCAGTACTAGCGGGGGTTACACCGGGGAGCTGTTTTTT
v_gene: TRBV28
d_gene: TRBD2
j_gene: TRBJ2-2
abundance: .

CDR3aa: CASSELNGGRDTQYF
CDR3nt: TGCGCCAGCAGCGAACTCAACGGTGGGAGAGATACGCAGTATTTT
v_gene: TRBV5-1
d_gene: .
j_gene: TRBJ2-3
abundance: once

CDR3aa: CASSPVQGYNVLTF
CDR3nt: TGTGCCAGCTCGCCCGTACAGGGTTACAACGTCCTGACTTTC
v_gene: TRBV18
d_gene: .
j_gene: TRBJ2-6
abundance: .

CDR3aa: CASSSSGGPYNEQFF
CDR3nt: TGTGCCAGCAGCTCCAGCGGGGGGCCATACAATGAGCAGTTCTTC
v_gene: TRBV11-2
d_gene: TRBD2
j_gene: TRBJ2-1
abundance: .

CDR3aa: CASNAAGSPTF
CDR3nt: TGTGCCAGCAATGCGGCGGGCAGTCCCACCTTC
v_gene: TRBV6-5
d_gene: .
j_gene: TRBJ1-2
abundance: .

CDR3aa: CASSQSVETQYF
CDR3nt: TGTGCCAGCAGCCAATCGGTAGAGACCCAGTACTTC
v_gene: TRBV3-1/TRBV3-2
d_gene: .
j_gene: TRBJ2-5
abundance: .

CDR3aa: CASSLPGSYTGELFF
CDR3nt: TGCGCCAGCAGCTTGCCAGGGTCTTACACCGGGGAGCTGTTTTTT
v_gene: TRBV5-1
d_gene: .
j_gene: TRBJ2-2
abundance: once

CDR3aa: CASSHGQSTNEKLFF
CDR3nt: TGTGCCAGCAGCCACGGACAGTCAACTAATGAAAAACTGTTTTTT
v_gene: TRBV7-9
d_gene: .
j_gene: TRBJ1-4
abundance: once

CDR3aa: CASSLVLQANTEAFF
CDR3nt: TGTGCCAGCAGCTTAGTCTTGCAGGCAAACACTGAAGCTTTCTTT
v_gene: TRBV5-5
d_gene: .
j_gene: TRBJ1-1
abundance: .

CDR3aa: CASSAYLGDTQYF
CDR3nt: TGTGCCAGCAGCGCCTACCTAGGAGATACGCAGTATTTT
v_gene: TRBV9
d_gene: .
j_gene: TRBJ2-3
abundance: .

CDR3aa: CASSQDSVSPLHF
CDR3nt: TGTGCCAGCAGCCAAGACAGCGTTTCACCCCTCCACTTT
v_gene: TRBV3-1/TRBV3-2
d_gene: .
j_gene: TRBJ1-6
abundance: .

CDR3aa: CASSEGQKRWFF
CDR3nt: TGTGCCAGCAGTGAAGGACAGAAAAGGTGGTTCTTC
v_gene: TRBV25-1
d_gene: .
j_gene: TRBJ2-1
abundance: .

CDR3aa: CASSLGPTDTTEQYF
CDR3nt: TGTGCCAGCAGCTTGGGCCCCACCGACACGACCGAGCAGTACTTC
v_gene: TRBV7-9
d_gene: .
j_gene: TRBJ2-7
abundance: .

CDR3aa: CASSLSTGTPGYTF
CDR3nt: TGTGCCAGCAGTTTATCAACAGGCACCCCGGGCTACACCTTC
v_gene: TRBV28
d_gene: .
j_gene: TRBJ1-2
abundance: .

CDR3aa: CASSLGQGGYTIYF
CDR3nt: TGTGCCAGCAGTTTAGGACAGGGAGGATACACCATATATTTT
v_gene: TRBV6-5
d_gene: TRBD1
j_gene: TRBJ1-3
abundance: .

CDR3aa: CASSLAWQGGTEAFF
CDR3nt: TGCGCCAGCAGCTTGGCGTGGCAGGGGGGCACTGAAGCTTTCTTT
v_gene: TRBV5-1
d_gene: TRBD1
j_gene: TRBJ1-1
abundance: .

CDR3aa: CASSSDSYEQYF
CDR3nt: TGCGCCAGCAGCTCGGACAGCTACGAGCAGTACTTC
v_gene: TRBV5-1
d_gene: .
j_gene: TRBJ2-7
abundance: .

CDR3aa: CASSKGHTGPQHF
CDR3nt: TGTGCCAGCAGCAAGGGGCACACGGGTCCCCAGCATTTT
v_gene: TRBV13
d_gene: .
j_gene: TRBJ1-5
abundance: .

CDR3aa: CATRRRDRVVRRSTGELFF
CDR3nt: TGTGCCACCAGGCGGAGAGACAGGGTCGTTCGGAGATCGACCGGGGAGCTGTTTTTT
v_gene: TRBV24-1
d_gene: TRBD1
j_gene: TRBJ2-2
abundance: .

CDR3aa: CASSQRGTGGTEAFF
CDR3nt: TGTGCCAGCAGCCAAAGGGGGACAGGGGGCACTGAAGCTTTCTTT
v_gene: TRBV7-6
d_gene: TRBD1
j_gene: TRBJ1-1
abundance: .

CDR3aa: CASSQELRSPGANVLTF
CDR3nt: TGTGCCAGCAGCCAAGAGCTCAGGTCCCCTGGGGCCAACGTCCTGACTTTC
v_gene: TRBV14
d_gene: .
j_gene: TRBJ2-6
abundance: once

CDR3aa: CASSAAGPGGSEQYF
CDR3nt: TGTGCCAGTAGTGCCGCCGGGCCGGGGGGCTCCGAGCAGTACTTC
v_gene: TRBV19
d_gene: .
j_gene: TRBJ2-7
abundance: .

CDR3aa: CASRKREGRRGTDTQYF
CDR3nt: TGTGCCAGCAGGAAAAGGGAGGGGAGGAGGGGGACAGATACGCAGTATTTT
v_gene: TRBV3-1/TRBV3-2
d_gene: .
j_gene: TRBJ2-3
abundance: .

CDR3aa: CASSFDSYGYTF
CDR3nt: TGTGCCAGCAGCTTCGACAGTTATGGCTACACCTTC
v_gene: TRBV5-4
d_gene: .
j_gene: TRBJ1-2
abundance: .

CDR3aa: CASNPTYSSYNEQFF
CDR3nt: TGTGCCAGCAACCCGACTTACTCCTCCTACAATGAGCAGTTCTTC
v_gene: TRBV6-5
d_gene: .
j_gene: TRBJ2-1
abundance: once

CDR3aa: CASSLVSVKGEAFF
CDR3nt: TGTGCCAGCAGCTTGGTTTCCGTCAAGGGGGAAGCTTTCTTT
v_gene: TRBV5-5
d_gene: .
j_gene: TRBJ1-1
abundance: .

CDR3aa: CASLSRDSFFEQFF
CDR3nt: TGTGCCAGCTTAAGCCGGGACAGCTTTTTTGAGCAGTTCTTC
v_gene: TRBV6-5
d_gene: TRBD1
j_gene: TRBJ2-1
abundance: .

CDR3aa: CASSDLGGAYGYTF
CDR3nt: TGTGCCAGCAGTGATTTAGGGGGAGCCTATGGCTACACCTTC
v_gene: TRBV2
d_gene: .
j_gene: TRBJ1-2
abundance: .